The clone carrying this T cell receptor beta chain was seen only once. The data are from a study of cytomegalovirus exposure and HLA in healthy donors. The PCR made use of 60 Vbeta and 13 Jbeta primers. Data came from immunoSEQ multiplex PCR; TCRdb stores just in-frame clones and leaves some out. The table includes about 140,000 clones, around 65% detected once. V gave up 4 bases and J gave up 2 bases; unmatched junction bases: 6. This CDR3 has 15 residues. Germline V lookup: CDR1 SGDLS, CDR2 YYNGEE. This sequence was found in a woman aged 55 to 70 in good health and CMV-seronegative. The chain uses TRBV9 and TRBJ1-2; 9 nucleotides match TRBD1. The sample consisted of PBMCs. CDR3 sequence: CASSLTGTGNYGYTF. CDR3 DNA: TGTGCCAGCAGCCTGACCGGGACAGGGAACTATGGCTACACCTTC.